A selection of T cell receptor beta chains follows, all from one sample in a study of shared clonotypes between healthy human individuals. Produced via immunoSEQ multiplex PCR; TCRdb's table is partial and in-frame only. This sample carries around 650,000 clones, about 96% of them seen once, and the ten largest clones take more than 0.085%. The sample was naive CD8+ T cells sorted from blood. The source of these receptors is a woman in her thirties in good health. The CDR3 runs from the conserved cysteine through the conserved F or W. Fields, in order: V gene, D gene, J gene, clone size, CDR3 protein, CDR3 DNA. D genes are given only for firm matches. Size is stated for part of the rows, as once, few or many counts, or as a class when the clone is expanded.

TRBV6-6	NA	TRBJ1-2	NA	CASSYAAVSYGYTF	TGTGCCAGCAGTTACGCGGCGGTTAGCTATGGCTACACCTTC
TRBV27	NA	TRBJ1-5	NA	CASSFRSGNQPQHF	TGTGCCAGCAGTTTTCGCAGTGGCAATCAGCCCCAGCATTTT
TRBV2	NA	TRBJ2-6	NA	CASSDLGFRANVLTF	TGTGCCAGCAGTGACCTGGGTTTTAGGGCCAACGTCCTGACTTTC
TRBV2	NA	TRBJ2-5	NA	CASGDWQETQYF	TGTGCCAGCGGGGACTGGCAAGAGACCCAGTACTTC
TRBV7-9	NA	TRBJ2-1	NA	CASSFQVEDNEQFF	TGTGCCAGCAGCTTCCAGGTGGAAGACAATGAGCAGTTCTTC
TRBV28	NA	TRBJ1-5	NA	CASSFRAGGNQPQHF	TGTGCCAGCAGTTTCAGGGCTGGGGGCAATCAGCCCCAGCATTTT
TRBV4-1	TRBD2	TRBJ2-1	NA	CASSQVTSGSHEQFF	TGCGCCAGCAGCCAAGTTACTAGCGGGAGTCATGAGCAGTTCTTC
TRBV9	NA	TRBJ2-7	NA	CASSVDLRDEQYF	TGTGCCAGCAGCGTAGACCTGAGGGACGAGCAGTACTTC
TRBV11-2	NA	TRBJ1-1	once	CASSLRMATEAFF	TGTGCCAGCAGCTTACGGATGGCCACTGAAGCTTTCTTT
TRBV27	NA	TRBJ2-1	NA	CASSLFPAGPYNEQFF	TGTGCCAGCAGTTTATTCCCAGCGGGCCCGTACAATGAGCAGTTCTTC
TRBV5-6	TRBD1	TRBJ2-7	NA	CASRPDRGPVSYEQYF	TGTGCCAGCAGACCCGACAGGGGGCCCGTTTCCTACGAGCAGTACTTC
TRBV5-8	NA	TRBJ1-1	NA	CASSLVRQMNTEAFF	TGTGCCAGCAGCTTGGTTAGACAGATGAACACTGAAGCTTTCTTT
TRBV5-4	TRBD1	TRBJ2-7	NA	CASSRQGVADEQYF	TGTGCCAGCAGCCGACAGGGGGTAGCGGACGAGCAGTACTTC
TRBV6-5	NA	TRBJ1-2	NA	CASSPGPGGYGYTF	TGTGCCAGCAGCCCCGGCCCAGGAGGCTATGGCTACACCTTC
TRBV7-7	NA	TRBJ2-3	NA	CASSTLGPDTQYF	TGTGCCAGCAGCACGTTAGGGCCAGATACGCAGTATTTT
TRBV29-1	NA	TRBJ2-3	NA	CSVEDGRFADTQYF	TGCAGCGTTGAAGATGGTAGATTTGCAGATACGCAGTATTTT
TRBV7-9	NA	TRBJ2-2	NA	CASEVETGELFF	TGTGCCAGCGAAGTGGAGACCGGGGAGCTGTTTTTT
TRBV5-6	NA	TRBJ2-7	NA	CASSPGTVYEQYF	TGTGCCAGCAGCCCCGGGACTGTCTACGAGCAGTACTTC
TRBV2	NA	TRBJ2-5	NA	CASSAGEFHEETQYF	TGTGCCAGCAGTGCCGGAGAGTTCCACGAAGAGACCCAGTACTTC
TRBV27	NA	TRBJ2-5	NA	CASSLSIGAGEETQYF	TGTGCCAGCAGTTTATCGATCGGGGCAGGCGAAGAGACCCAGTACTTC
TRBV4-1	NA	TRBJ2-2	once	CASSQVVGLANTGELFF	TGCGCCAGCAGCCAAGTGGTGGGACTGGCGAACACCGGGGAGCTGTTTTTT
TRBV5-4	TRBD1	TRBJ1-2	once	CASSSPQGNYGYTF	TGTGCCAGCAGCTCCCCACAGGGGAACTATGGCTACACCTTC
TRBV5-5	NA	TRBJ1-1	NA	CASSLGANGGPEAFF	TGTGCCAGCAGCTTGGGGGCCAACGGAGGCCCTGAAGCTTTCTTT
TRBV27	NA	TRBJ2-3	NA	CASGWENTDTQYF	TGTGCCAGCGGCTGGGAGAACACAGATACGCAGTATTTT
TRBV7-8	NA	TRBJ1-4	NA	CASSLVSTNEKLFF	TGTGCCAGCAGCTTAGTCAGCACTAATGAAAAACTGTTTTTT
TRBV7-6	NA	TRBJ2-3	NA	CASSGGRTDTQYF	TGTGCCAGCAGCGGTGGTAGGACAGATACGCAGTATTTT
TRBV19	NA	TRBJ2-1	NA	CASSIDDRAYNEQFF	TGTGCCAGTAGTATCGACGACAGAGCCTACAATGAGCAGTTCTTC
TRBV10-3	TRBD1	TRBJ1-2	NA	CAISEPDRVYGYTF	TGTGCCATCAGTGAGCCAGACAGGGTATATGGCTACACCTTC
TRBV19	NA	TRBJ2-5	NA	CASSSQETQYF	TGTGCCAGTAGTAGTCAAGAGACCCAGTACTTC
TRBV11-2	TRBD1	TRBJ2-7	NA	CASSFRTGYEQYF	TGTGCCAGCAGCTTCCGGACAGGATACGAGCAGTACTTC
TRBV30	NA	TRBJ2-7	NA	CAWSEDYEQYF	TGTGCCTGGAGTGAGGACTACGAGCAGTACTTC
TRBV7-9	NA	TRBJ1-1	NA	CASSPTGAPGTEAFF	TGTGCCAGCAGCCCCACCGGGGCCCCGGGCACTGAAGCTTTCTTT
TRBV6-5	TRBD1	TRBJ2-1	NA	CASYAGQASEQFF	TGTGCCAGCTATGCTGGACAGGCTAGTGAGCAGTTCTTC
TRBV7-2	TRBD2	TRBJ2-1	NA	CASSQGHWREGQGGEQFF	TGTGCCAGCAGCCAGGGACATTGGCGGGAGGGCCAGGGTGGTGAGCAGTTCTTC
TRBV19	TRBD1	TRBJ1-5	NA	CASIHGAGGHQPQHF	TGTGCCAGTATTCATGGGGCAGGGGGCCATCAGCCCCAGCATTTT
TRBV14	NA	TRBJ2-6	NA	CASSPSGAGANVLTF	TGTGCCAGCAGCCCATCAGGGGCTGGGGCCAACGTCCTGACTTTC
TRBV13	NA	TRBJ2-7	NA	CASSPPGYRPYEQYF	TGTGCCAGCAGCCCTCCGGGTTACCGGCCCTACGAGCAGTACTTC
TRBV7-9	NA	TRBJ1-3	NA	CASSLENRVRNTIYF	TGTGCCAGCAGCTTAGAAAACAGGGTTAGAAACACCATATATTTT
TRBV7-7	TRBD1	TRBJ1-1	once	CASSLGPGGEAFF	TGTGCCAGCAGCTTAGGGCCAGGGGGTGAAGCTTTCTTT
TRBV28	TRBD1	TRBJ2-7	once	CASITTGAEEQYF	TGTGCCAGCATAACGACAGGGGCGGAGGAGCAGTACTTC
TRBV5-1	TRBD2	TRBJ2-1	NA	CASSLEGSGRVSYNEQFF	TGCGCCAGCAGCCTTGAGGGTAGCGGGAGAGTATCCTACAATGAGCAGTTCTTC
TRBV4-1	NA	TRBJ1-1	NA	CASSQLARTEAFF	TGCGCCAGCAGCCAACTGGCCCGAACTGAAGCTTTCTTT
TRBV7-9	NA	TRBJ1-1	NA	CASSLGGGAFF	TGTGCCAGCAGCTTAGGCGGTGGAGCTTTCTTT
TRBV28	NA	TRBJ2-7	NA	CASSFRLYEQYF	TGTGCCAGCAGTTTCCGCCTTTACGAGCAGTACTTC
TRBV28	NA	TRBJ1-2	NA	CASSFTGRIDYYGYTF	TGTGCCAGCAGTTTTACGGGACGGATAGACTACTATGGCTACACCTTC
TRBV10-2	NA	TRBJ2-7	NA	CASVGTGFYEQYF	TGCGCCAGCGTGGGGACTGGGTTCTACGAGCAGTACTTC